A single sample is the source of the 8 T cell receptor beta chains below, sequenced in a study of CD8+ T cells in alopecia areata. Regarding treatment: oral pan-JAK inhibitor, 5-10 mg twice daily. RNA, once extracted, was reverse transcribed into cDNA for use as the sequencing template. Only in-frame clones appear in the TCRdb table, and some are missing; sequencing was by immunoSEQ multiplex PCR. This sample has roughly 180,000 clones, with 53% found just once. The sample here was CD8+ T cells sorted from blood, taken at week 24, from a patient treated with tofacitinib. Every receptor here comes from a human donor with alopecia areata.

This clone has only a few counts. The rearrangement links TRBV29-1 to TRBJ2-7; 8 positions match TRBD1. Germline assignment: CDR1 SQVTM and CDR2 ANQGSEA. The CDR3 loop spans 15 amino acids. After removal of 8 bases from V and 2 bases from J, the junction contained 14 bases not matched to a gene. The CDR3 nucleotides read TGCAGCCCCGAGGAGGGACAGGAGTTCCCCTACGAGCAGTACTTC. This sequence encodes CSPEEGQEFPYEQYF.

The genes are TRBV5-1 and TRBJ2-2, with no clear D. The CDR3 is made up of 13 amino acids. V was pared by 0 bases and J by 7 bases, with 7 bases between. CDR1 SGHRS and CDR2 YFSETQ come from the germline V gene. CDR3 in amino acids: CASSLEGHGELFF. In DNA, the CDR3 is TGCGCCAGCAGCTTGGAGGGCCACGGGGAGCTGTTTTTT. The complete variable domain, with remaining parts taken from reference TRBV5-1 and TRBJ2-2, reads KAGVTQTPRYLIKTRGQQVTLSCSPISGHRSVSWYQQTPGQGLQFLFEYFSETQRNKGNFPGRFSGRQFSNSRSEMNVSTLELGDSALYLCASSLEGHGELFFGEGSRLTVL.

As DNA, the CDR3 is TGTGCCAGCATACCCACCGCAGCGGTGCGAACAGATACGCAGTATTTT. Its protein product is CASIPTAAVRTDTQYF. The chain recombines TRBV27 with TRBJ2-3; TRBD2 is a possible D gene (5 bases). Trimming took off 7 bases at V and 3 bases at J, with 20 bases between the two ends. The germline CDR1 and CDR2 sequences are MNHEY and SMNVEV (reference sequence). CDR3 size: 16 residues.

Of note for this clone: Different DNA sequences within this sample yield the same CDR3. The rearrangement uses TRBV2 and TRBJ2-7; D is unclear. Trimming cost V 5 bases and J 4 bases, with 3 bases left between them. Germline CDR1 and CDR2: SNHLY and FYNNEI. The CDR3 has 10 amino acids. The CDR3 nucleotides are TGTGCCAGCAGTTCTTACGAGCAGTACTTC. Translated: CASSSYEQYF.

This clone was recorded only once. The J gene is TRBJ2-1, the V gene TRBV7-9; D is perhaps TRBD1 (5 bases). CDR3 size: 11 residues. V was trimmed by 5 bases and J by 8 bases, leaving 7 bases between them. CDR1 is SEHNR and CDR2 is FQNEAQ in the germline V gene (reference sequence). CDR3 region: CASSPGHEQFF. The CDR3 region has the DNA TGTGCCAGCAGCCCAGGGCATGAGCAGTTCTTC.

The gene calls are TRBV5-6 and TRBJ2-1; D not resolved. The CDR3 spans 11 residues. Germline CDR1 is SGHDT and CDR2 is YYEEEE. V shed 6 bases and J shed 6 bases, with 7 bases lying between them. CDR3 bases: TGTGCCAGCACATTAGGCAATGAGCAGTTCTTC. It encodes CASTLGNEQFF.

This rearrangement joins TRBV19 to TRBJ2-6; no clear D gene. The ends were cut back, 6 bases at V and 1 base at J, with 13 bases in the middle. There are 16 residues in the CDR3. In germline, CDR1 is LNHDA, CDR2 SQIVND (reference sequence). The CDR3 sequence: CASRLRYDSGANVLTF. CDR3 sequence (DNA): TGTGCCAGTAGACTCAGATACGATTCTGGGGCCAACGTCCTGACTTTC.

The chain joins TRBV10-3 to TRBJ2-5; D perhaps matches TRBD2 (5 bases). With 2 bases removed from V and 2 bases from J, the gap between germline ends came to 9 bases. The CDR3 is 14 residues long. Germline-derived CDR1 and CDR2 are ENHRY and SYGVKD. DNA of the CDR3: TGTGCCATCAGTGAGCCCGGGAATCAAGAGACCCAGTACTTC. Amino acids: CAISEPGNQETQYF.